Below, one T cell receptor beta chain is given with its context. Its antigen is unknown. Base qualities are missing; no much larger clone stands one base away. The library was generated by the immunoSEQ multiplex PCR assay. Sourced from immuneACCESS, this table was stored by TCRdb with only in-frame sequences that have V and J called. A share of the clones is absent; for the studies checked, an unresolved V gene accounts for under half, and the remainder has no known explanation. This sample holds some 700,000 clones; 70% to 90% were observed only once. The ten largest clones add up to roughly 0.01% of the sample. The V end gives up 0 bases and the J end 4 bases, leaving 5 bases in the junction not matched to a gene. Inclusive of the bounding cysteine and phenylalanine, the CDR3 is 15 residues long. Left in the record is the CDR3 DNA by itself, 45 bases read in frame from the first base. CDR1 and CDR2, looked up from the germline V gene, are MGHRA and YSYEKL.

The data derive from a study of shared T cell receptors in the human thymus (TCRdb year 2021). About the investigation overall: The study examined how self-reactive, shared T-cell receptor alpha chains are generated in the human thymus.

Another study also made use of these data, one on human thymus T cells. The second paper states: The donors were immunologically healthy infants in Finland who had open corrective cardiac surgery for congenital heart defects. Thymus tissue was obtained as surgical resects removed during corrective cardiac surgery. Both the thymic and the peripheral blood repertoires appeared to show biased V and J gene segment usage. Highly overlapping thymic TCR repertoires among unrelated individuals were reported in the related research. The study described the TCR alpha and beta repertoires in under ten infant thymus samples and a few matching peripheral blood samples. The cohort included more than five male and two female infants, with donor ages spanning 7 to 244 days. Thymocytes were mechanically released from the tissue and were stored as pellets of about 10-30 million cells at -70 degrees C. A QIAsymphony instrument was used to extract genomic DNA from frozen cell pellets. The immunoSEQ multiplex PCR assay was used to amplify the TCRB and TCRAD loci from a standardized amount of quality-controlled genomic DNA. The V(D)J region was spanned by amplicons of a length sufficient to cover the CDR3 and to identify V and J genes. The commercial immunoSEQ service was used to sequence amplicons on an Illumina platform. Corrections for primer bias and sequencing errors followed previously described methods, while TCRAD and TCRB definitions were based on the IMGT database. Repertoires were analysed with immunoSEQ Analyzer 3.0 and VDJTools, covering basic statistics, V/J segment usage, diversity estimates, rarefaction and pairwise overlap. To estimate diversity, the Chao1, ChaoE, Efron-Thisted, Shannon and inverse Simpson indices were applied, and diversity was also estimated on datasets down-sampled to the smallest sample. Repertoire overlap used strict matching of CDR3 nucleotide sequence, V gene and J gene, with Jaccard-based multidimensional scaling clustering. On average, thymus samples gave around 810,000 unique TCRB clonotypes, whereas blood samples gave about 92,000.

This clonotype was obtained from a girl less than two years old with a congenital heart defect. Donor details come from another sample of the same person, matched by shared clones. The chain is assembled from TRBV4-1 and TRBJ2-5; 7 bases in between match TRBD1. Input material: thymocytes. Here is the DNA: TGCGCCAGCAGCCAAGAACCGACAGGGTTAGAGACCCAGTACTTC. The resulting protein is CASSQEPTGLETQYF.